The T cell receptor beta chain under discussion was sequenced for a study of T cell responses to AZD1222 COVID-19 vaccine. Regarding the study as a whole: Only six people who got AZD1222 tested seropositive at baseline. Reportedly, nearly half the spike-specific TCRs target unmutated variant regions.

With respect to this clone: Its matching antigen is unknown.

Measured with immunoSEQ multiplex PCR; TCRdb has only the in-frame clones, and not every one. Its table records 150,000 or so clones. The TCR originated in an adult in good health. Sequenced material: peripheral blood.

CDR3 region: CASSPGTGVYNEQFF. The CDR3 DNA follows: TGTGCCAGCAGCCCCGGGACAGGGGTCTACAATGAGCAGTTCTTC. The chain carries TRBV3-1 (or the pseudogene TRBV3-2) and TRBJ2-1, with 10 bases fitting TRBD1. Trimming took 4 bases from V and 3 from J; bases not matched to a gene: 3. CDR1 is LGHDT, CDR2 YNNKEL, per germline (reference sequence). The CDR3 is 15 residues long.